The 27 T cell receptor beta chains listed next were all sequenced from one sample in a study of shared clonotypes between healthy human individuals. The table came from immunoSEQ multiplex PCR; TCRdb's copy has only in-frame clones and leaves some out. The data show about 1.4 million clones, around 95% seen once. The specimen was naive CD4+ T cells sorted from blood. Indicated subset: CD45RA+ positively selected. These receptors were collected from a man aged 30 to 45 in good health.

The chain links TRBV6-6 to TRBJ2-1; D is perhaps TRBD1 or TRBD2 (5 bases each). The CDR3 is made up of 15 amino acids. The V and J ends lost 2 bases and 7 bases respectively, with 15 bases between them. Germline V gene data show CDR1 as MNHNY and CDR2 as SVGAGI (reference sequence). Written as DNA, the CDR3 is TGTGCCAGCAGTTACAGGGACCATAGAGGGAATGAGCAGTTCTTC. Its translation is CASSYRDHRGNEQFF.

This chain connects TRBV9 to TRBJ2-3; the match to TRBD2 covers 8 bases. V was pared by 2 bases and J by 3 bases, with 5 bases of the junction left unmatched. The CDR3 is made up of 15 amino acids. Per the germline V gene, CDR1 is SGDLS and CDR2 is YYNGEE. CDR3 DNA: TGTGCCAGCAGCGTCCGACTAGCGCCAACAGATACGCAGTATTTT. Translating gives CASSVRLAPTDTQYF. Based on the CDR3 plus reference TRBV9 and TRBJ2-3, the full variable domain is DSGVTQTPKHLITATGQRVTLRCSPRSGDLSVYWYQQSLDQGLQFLIQYYNGEERAKGNILERFSAQQFPDLHSELNLSSLELGDSALYFCASSVRLAPTDTQYFGPGTRLTVL.

The V call is TRBV9, the J call TRBJ2-1; D gene uncertain. This CDR3 has 13 residues. Looked up from germline, CDR1 is SGDLS and CDR2 is YYNGEE. The V and J ends lost 0 bases and 6 bases respectively, with 7 bases between them. This CDR3 reads CASSVGTANEQFF. The DNA for the CDR3 is TGTGCCAGCAGCGTAGGGACCGCCAATGAGCAGTTCTTC.

The CDR3 protein is CASSLKGDNIQYF. The CDR3 nucleotides read TGTGCCAGCAGCTTAAAGGGGGACAACATTCAGTACTTC. V gene TRBV5-4 combines with J gene TRBJ2-4; TRBD1 might be the D (6 bases). This CDR3 is 13 amino acids long. V lost 2 bases to trimming and J lost 7 bases, with 10 bases between them. The germline gives CDR1 SGHNT, CDR2 YYREEE (reference sequence).

J is TRBJ1-5 and V is TRBV30; D might be TRBD1 (6 bases). Germline CDR1 GTSNPN, CDR2 SVGIG (reference sequence). The CDR3 sequence is 12 residues long. The V end lost 6 bases, the J end lost 2 bases, and 8 bases lay between the germline ends. CDR3 sequence: CACRTGNQPQHF. In DNA, the CDR3 is TGTGCCTGCCGGACAGGCAATCAGCCCCAGCATTTT.

The rearrangement joins TRBV5-4 to TRBJ2-1; 8 bases fit TRBD1. V lost 5 bases and J lost 7; bases outside the gene matches: 8. Germline CDR1 and CDR2: SGHNT and YYREEE (reference sequence). The CDR3 contains 14 residues. This CDR3 is CASSEQGVANEQFF. CDR3 bases: TGTGCCAGCAGTGAACAGGGGGTGGCGAATGAGCAGTTCTTC.

In this sample, this clone turned up a few times. V gene TRBV29-1 combines with J gene TRBJ1-2; no clear D. The germline V gene has CDR1 SQVTM and CDR2 ANQGSEA. V lost 1 base and J lost 7, with 4 bases in between. CDR3 length: 10 amino acids. For the CDR3, the DNA is TGCAGCGTTGAAGGGGTTGGCTACACCTTC. Translation gives CSVEGVGYTF.

The CDR3 loop reads CASSLGTGVAGELFF. CDR3 DNA: TGTGCCAGCAGCCTCGGGACAGGGGTAGCCGGGGAGCTGTTTTTT. The chain employs TRBV5-5 and TRBJ2-2; 10 nucleotides align to TRBD1. V shed 4 bases and J 6 bases; nucleotides not matched to a gene: 6. Germline V lookup: CDR1 SGHKS, CDR2 YYEKEE (reference sequence). The CDR3 contains 15 residues.

This chain links TRBV5-6 with TRBJ1-1; TRBD1 might be the D (6 bases). The CDR3 spans 14 residues. The germline gives CDR1 SGHDT, CDR2 YYEEEE. Trimming removed 4 bases at V and 1 base at J, with 11 bases between. The CDR3: CASSGPGQNTEAFF. CDR3 coding DNA: TGTGCCAGCAGCGGTCCGGGACAGAACACTGAAGCTTTCTTT.

This clone has more than one count but fewer than ten. The rearrangement links TRBV6-6 to TRBJ1-3; D is undetermined. Germline loops: CDR1 MNHNY, CDR2 SVGAGI (reference sequence). The CDR3 contains 14 residues. CDR3 DNA sequence: TGTGGCGGGTTCGGGAGGCGCTCTGGAAACACCATATATTTT. Encoded protein: CGGFGRRSGNTIYF.

The chain has TRBV5-1 and TRBJ2-3; D remains unclear. Germline CDR1 and CDR2: SGHRS and YFSETQ. V lost 0 bases, J lost 0 bases, and 11 bases lay in between. The CDR3 covers 16 residues. The CDR3 reads CASSLAPWPSTDTQYF. Written as DNA, the CDR3 is TGCGCCAGCAGCTTGGCCCCATGGCCGAGCACAGATACGCAGTATTTT.

This clone was observed a single time. This rearrangement joins TRBV7-2 to TRBJ2-5; a weak D match, TRBD2 (5 bases). The CDR3 length is 15 residues. Germline values: CDR1 SGHTA, CDR2 FQGNSA. V dropped 2 bases and J dropped 7 bases, with 17 bases sitting between them. CDR3 in amino acids: CASSLLGSRAGTQYF. CDR3 in DNA: TGTGCCAGCAGCTTACTGGGGTCGCGGGCAGGGACCCAGTACTTC. Supplemented by reference TRBV7-2 and TRBJ2-5, the full variable domain reads GAGVSQSPSNKVTEKGKDVELRCDPISGHTALYWYRQSLGQGLEFLIYFQGNSAPDKSGLPSDRFSAERTGGSVSTLTIQRTQQEDSAVYLCASSLLGSRAGTQYFGPGTRLLVL.

The chain joins TRBV7-9 to TRBJ2-7; unclear D gene. This CDR3 is built from 12 residues. CDR1 and CDR2 (germline): SEHNR, FQNEAQ (reference sequence). V dropped 1 base and J dropped 7 bases, with 8 bases sitting between them. As DNA, the CDR3 is TGTGCCAGCAGCTTAGACTTCGTAGAGCAGTACTTC. Its protein is CASSLDFVEQYF. Using reference TRBV7-9 and TRBJ2-7 for the parts outside the CDR3, the full variable domain is DTGVSQNPRHKITKRGQNVTFRCDPISEHNRLYWYRQTLGQGPEFLTYFQNEAQLEKSRLLSDRFSAERPKGSFSTLEIQRTEQGDSAMYLCASSLDFVEQYFGPGTRLTVT.

The J gene is TRBJ2-3, the V gene TRBV5-1, with D possibly TRBD2 on 5 matching bases. In germline, CDR1 is SGHRS, CDR2 YFSETQ. This CDR3 region has 15 residues. Trimming pared 2 bases from V and 0 bases from J, leaving 10 bases between. CDR3 amino acids: CASSFRDPSTDTQYF. CDR3 in DNA: TGCGCCAGCAGCTTTCGGGATCCTAGCACAGATACGCAGTATTTT. Combining the CDR3 with reference TRBV5-1 and TRBJ2-3 gives the whole variable domain KAGVTQTPRYLIKTRGQQVTLSCSPISGHRSVSWYQQTPGQGLQFLFEYFSETQRNKGNFPGRFSGRQFSNSRSEMNVSTLELGDSALYLCASSFRDPSTDTQYFGPGTRLTVL.

The rearrangement joins TRBV6-1 to TRBJ1-5; D perhaps matches TRBD1 (5 bases). The CDR3 is 13 residues long. Trimming stripped 6 bases from V and 6 bases from J, with 12 bases between. Germline V lookup: CDR1 MNHNS, CDR2 SASEGT. The CDR3 nucleotides are TGTGCCAGCAGAGGGGATGGGGGTCAGCCCCAGCATTTT. Translation: CASRGDGGQPQHF.

The chain joins TRBV30 to TRBJ2-6, with 8 positions matching TRBD2. The J segment lost 0 bases and the V segment lost 6 bases, leaving 7 bases of the junction unmatched. Per the germline V gene, CDR1 is GTSNPN and CDR2 is SVGIG (reference sequence). CDR3 length: 16 amino acids. The CDR3 bases are TGTGCCTGTTACGGGAGGGCCTACTCTGGGGCCAACGTCCTGACTTTC. Amino acids: CACYGRAYSGANVLTF.

Only one count was recorded for this clone. J is TRBJ2-7 and V is TRBV5-1; D remains unclear. Trimming cost V 0 bases and J 6 bases, with 7 bases left between them. Germline loops: CDR1 SGHRS, CDR2 YFSETQ. CDR3 length: 12 residues. CDR3 sequence: CASSLGEAEQYF. CDR3 coding DNA: TGCGCCAGCAGCTTGGGGGAAGCCGAGCAGTACTTC.

The V call is TRBV7-2, the J call TRBJ1-5; D not resolved. The CDR3 is 14 residues long. CDR1 SGHTA and CDR2 FQGNSA come from the germline V gene. The germline V and J ends were trimmed by 2 bases and 3 bases, with 8 bases remaining between them. The CDR3 protein is CASSLSRYNQPQHF. The CDR3 nucleotides read TGTGCCAGCAGCTTATCTCGATACAATCAGCCCCAGCATTTT. The variable domain in full, completed from reference TRBV7-2 and TRBJ1-5, reads GAGVSQSPSNKVTEKGKDVELRCDPISGHTALYWYRQSLGQGLEFLIYFQGNSAPDKSGLPSDRFSAERTGGSVSTLTIQRTQQEDSAVYLCASSLSRYNQPQHFGDGTRLSIL.

The V call is TRBV2, the J call TRBJ1-2; D is unresolved. The CDR3 is 14 amino acids. The germline V gene encodes CDR1 SNHLY and CDR2 FYNNEI. V lost 2 bases to trimming and J lost 0 bases, with 7 bases between them. The CDR3 region is CASSERTTNYGYTF. The CDR3 bases are TGTGCCAGCAGTGAACGGACTACTAACTATGGCTACACCTTC.

The chain couples TRBV4-1 to TRBJ2-3, with a tentative D call TRBD1 (5 bases). V was pared by 10 bases and J by 1 base, with 6 bases between. CDR3 size: 11 residues. The V gene's germline CDR1 is MGHRA and CDR2 YSYEKL. In DNA form, the CDR3 reads TGCGCCACCAGGGGCACAGATACGCAGTATTTT. Translated, it gives CATRGTDTQYF.

The chain carries TRBV11-2 and TRBJ2-1; either TRBD1 or TRBD2 may fit D (5 bases each). The CDR3 has 13 residues. Germline V gene sequence: CDR1 SGHAT, CDR2 FQNNGV. V was shortened by 5 bases and J by 8 bases, with 13 bases between the two germline ends. As DNA, the CDR3 is TGTGCCAGCAGCCTGGGGGTCCTCGATGAGCAGTTCTTC. This codes for CASSLGVLDEQFF.

The gene calls are TRBV27 and TRBJ1-1, with a possible D match to TRBD1 (6 bases). The germline V gene encodes CDR1 MNHEY and CDR2 SMNVEV (reference sequence). This CDR3 comprises 13 residues. Between the trimmed V and J ends, which lost 5 bases and 3 bases, there was a span of 10 bases. The CDR3 coding sequence is TGTGCCAGCAGTCCGCAGGGGTACACTGAAGCTTTCTTT. Translated: CASSPQGYTEAFF.

V and J are TRBV18 and TRBJ2-3, with D hard to call. Per germline, CDR1 KGHSH and CDR2 LQKENI. The CDR3 runs 17 residues. Trimming took 3 bases from V and 0 from J, leaving 16 bases between them. CDR3 loop: CASSPIFSRSSTDTQYF. Written as DNA, the CDR3 is TGTGCCAGCTCACCGATCTTTAGCAGGTCTAGCACAGATACGCAGTATTTT.

The chain combines TRBV10-3 with TRBJ2-5; TRBD1 matches 9 bases. Germline V gives CDR1 ENHRY, CDR2 SYGVKD. V lost 6 bases, J lost 3 bases, and 8 bases stayed unmatched. The CDR3 is 15 residues long. CDR3 region: CAIRDDRGAKETQYF. CDR3 nucleotides: TGTGCCATCAGAGACGACAGGGGGGCGAAAGAGACCCAGTACTTC.

The chain is built from TRBV11-2 and TRBJ2-1; D might be TRBD1 or TRBD2, each matching 5 bases. V lost 2 bases, J lost 9 bases, and 17 bases lay in between. The CDR3 runs 15 residues. Germline CDR1 SGHAT, CDR2 FQNNGV. This CDR3 is CASSLRPRGRGEQFF. Here the CDR3 DNA reads TGTGCCAGCAGCTTAAGGCCCCGGGGACGGGGTGAGCAGTTCTTC.

V usage is TRBV19 and J usage is TRBJ2-1; the D call may be TRBD1 or TRBD2 (5 bases each). The CDR3 runs to 16 residues. CDR1 LNHDA and CDR2 SQIVND come from the germline V gene (reference sequence). V was clipped by 10 bases and J by 5 bases, with 24 bases between them. CDR3 residues: CATLKGSGKWDNEQFF. The CDR3 bases are TGTGCCACTCTAAAGGGGTCGGGAAAGTGGGACAATGAGCAGTTCTTC.

As concerns this clone: Other nucleotide sequences from this sample produce the same CDR3. This chain connects TRBV10-3 to TRBJ2-5; D might be TRBD1 (6 bases). Germline V gene sequence: CDR1 ENHRY, CDR2 SYGVKD. V lost 4 bases and J lost 2, with 14 bases in between. CDR3 length: 15 amino acids. CDR3 sequence (DNA): TGTGCCATCAGTGCAACCGGGACACAGCAAGAGACCCAGTACTTC. Its protein is CAISATGTQQETQYF.